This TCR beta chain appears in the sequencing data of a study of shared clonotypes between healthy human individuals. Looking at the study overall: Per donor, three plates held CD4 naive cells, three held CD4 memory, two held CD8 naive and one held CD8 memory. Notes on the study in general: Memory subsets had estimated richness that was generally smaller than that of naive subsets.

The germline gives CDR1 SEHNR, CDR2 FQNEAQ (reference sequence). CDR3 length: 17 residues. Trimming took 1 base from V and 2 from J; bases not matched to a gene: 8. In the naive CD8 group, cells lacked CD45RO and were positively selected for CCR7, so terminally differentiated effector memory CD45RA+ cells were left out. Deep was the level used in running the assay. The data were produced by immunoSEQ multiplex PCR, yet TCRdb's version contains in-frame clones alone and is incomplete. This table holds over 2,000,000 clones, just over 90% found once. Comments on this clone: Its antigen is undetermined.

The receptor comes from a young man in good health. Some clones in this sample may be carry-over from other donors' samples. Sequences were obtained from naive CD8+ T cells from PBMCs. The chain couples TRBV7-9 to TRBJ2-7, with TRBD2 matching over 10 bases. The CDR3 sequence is CASSLVVGLADAYEQYF. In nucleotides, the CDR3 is TGTGCCAGCAGCTTAGTAGTAGGACTAGCGGACGCCTACGAGCAGTACTTC.